These 18 T cell receptor beta chains originate from one sample sequenced in a study of graft-versus-host responses after intestinal transplantation. The method was immunoSEQ multiplex PCR; TCRdb's version includes in-frame clones alone and lacks a portion of them. The sample has about 20,000 clones; under 50% are singletons. Sequenced here: alloreactive CD4+ T cells from a mixed lymphocyte reaction culture, sampled before intestinal transplant. Sample subset: CFSE-low proliferating T cells sorted from approximately 6-day pre-transplant mixed lymphocyte reaction (GvH or HvG direction). The origin of the receptors is a human patient who received an intestinal transplant.

The gene calls are TRBV6-5 and TRBJ1-1; the D gene is possibly TRBD1 (6 bases). Germline loops: CDR1 MNHEY, CDR2 SVGAGI. The CDR3 totals 15 residues. Between the trimmed V and J ends, which lost 0 bases and 3 bases, there was a span of 11 bases. CDR3 loop: CASSYSRGRDTEAFF. As DNA, the CDR3 is TGTGCCAGCAGTTACTCGCGGGGGCGTGACACTGAAGCTTTCTTT.

This clone has only a few counts. This chain joins TRBV10-2 and TRBJ2-5; 7 bases line up with TRBD1. The CDR3 consists of 13 residues. After removal of 10 bases from V and 4 bases from J, the junction contained 9 bases not matched to a gene. The germline V gene has CDR1 WSHSY and CDR2 SAAADI. The CDR3 region is CATTDRVPETQYF. In nucleotides, the CDR3 is TGCGCCACAACCGACAGGGTTCCAGAGACCCAGTACTTC.

The J gene is TRBJ2-1, the V gene TRBV6-1; D might be TRBD1 (6 bases). With 1 base removed from V and 0 bases from J, the gap between germline ends came to 13 bases. Germline CDR1 reads MNHNS; CDR2 reads SASEGT. The CDR3 runs 17 residues. CDR3 sequence: CASSEGPGTSSYNEQFF. CDR3 coding DNA: TGTGCCAGCAGTGAAGGGCCGGGGACAAGCTCCTACAATGAGCAGTTCTTC.

This clone was detected once. The V and J genes are TRBV18 and TRBJ2-7, with D perhaps matching TRBD2 (6 bases). Germline V gene sequence: CDR1 KGHSH, CDR2 LQKENI. V was trimmed by 3 bases and J by 0 bases, leaving 12 bases between them. This CDR3 has 15 amino acids. CDR3 in DNA: TGTGCCAGCTCACCCGGGGGATCCAGCTCCTACGAGCAGTACTTC. Encoded protein: CASSPGGSSSYEQYF.

J is TRBJ2-2 and V is TRBV23-1, with TRBD2 matching 10 bases. TRBV23-1 is an ORF for which the function is uncertain. V gave up 8 bases and J gave up 6 bases; unmatched junction bases: 15. The length of the CDR3 is 17 residues. This CDR3 is CASVLAGPGATPGELFF. Here the CDR3 DNA reads TGCGCCAGCGTACTAGCGGGGCCCGGCGCAACGCCCGGGGAGCTGTTTTTT.

There are a few counts of this clone. The chain employs TRBV6-1 and TRBJ2-7; the match to TRBD1 covers 10 bases. With V trimmed by 7 bases and J by 4 bases, 4 bases remained unmatched. Per the germline V gene, CDR1 is MNHNS and CDR2 is SASEGT. The CDR3 extends over 13 amino acids. The CDR3 nucleotides read TGTGCCAGCACAGGGGACAGGGGTTACGAGCAGTACTTC. This gives the protein CASTGDRGYEQYF.

This clone occurred a few times. The J gene is TRBJ1-2, the V gene TRBV7-8, with D hard to call. Germline assignment: CDR1 SGHVS and CDR2 FQNEAQ. V lost 5 bases, J lost 5 bases, and 18 bases lay in between. The CDR3 contains 15 residues. CDR3 coding DNA: TGTGCCAGCAGCCCCACGCCCCCGGTTATTTATGGCTACACCTTC. This encodes CASSPTPPVIYGYTF.

As concerns this clone: The same CDR3 arises from other DNA sequences in this sample as well. This chain uses TRBV5-1 with TRBJ2-5; 12 bases line up with TRBD2. Germline CDR1 and CDR2: SGHRS and YFSETQ. The V gene end was trimmed by 2 bases and the J gene end by 2 bases; junction bases not matched to a gene: 4. The CDR3 extends over 16 amino acids. The CDR3 protein is CASSLALAGGQETQYF. The DNA of the CDR3 is TGCGCCAGCAGCTTAGCCCTAGCGGGGGGGCAAGAGACCCAGTACTTC.

This clone was counted between two and nine times. This sequence joins TRBV4-1 and TRBJ1-6; 8 nucleotides line up with TRBD1. Germline-derived CDR1 and CDR2 are MGHRA and YSYEKL. V lost 2 bases, J lost 1 base, and 7 bases stayed unmatched. The length of the CDR3 is 18 residues. DNA of the CDR3: TGCGCCAGCAGCCAACTAGACAGGGGAATTTCCTATAATTCACCCCTCCACTTT. Translation gives CASSQLDRGISYNSPLHF.

The table lists this clone with a few counts. The junction shows a germline mismatch at one end, possibly a read error. The chain employs TRBV6-5 and TRBJ1-2; D is unresolved. Germline V gene sequence: CDR1 MNHEY, CDR2 SVGAGI. This CDR3 is built from 9 residues. CDR3 sequence (DNA): TGTGCCGCTAACAGTACGGCATCCTTC. Its protein is CAANSTASF.

The chain employs TRBV10-3 and TRBJ1-3; 8 bases line up with TRBD1. The CDR3 is 18 residues long. Germline CDR1 ENHRY, CDR2 SYGVKD. V lost 0 bases, J lost 0 bases, and 7 bases stayed unmatched. Here the CDR3 reads CAISESLGQASSGNTIYF. CDR3 sequence (DNA): TGTGCCATCAGTGAGTCTTTGGGACAGGCCTCCTCTGGAAACACCATATATTTT.

The genes are TRBV27 and TRBJ2-1; D might be TRBD1 (6 bases). CDR1 and CDR2 (germline): MNHEY, SMNVEV (reference sequence). V was shortened by 3 bases and J by 2 bases, with 11 bases between the two germline ends. CDR3 size: 15 residues. In DNA, the CDR3 is TGTGCCAGCAGTTTTGACAGGCTAACCTACAATGAGCAGTTCTTC. This gives the protein CASSFDRLTYNEQFF.

Only a few counts were recorded for this clone. Written as DNA, the CDR3 is TGCGCCAGCAGCTTCGCGACAGGGCATGAAAAACTGTTTTTT. It specifies CASSFATGHEKLFF. The chain couples TRBV5-1 to TRBJ1-4; 7 bases map to TRBD1. The CDR3 runs to 14 residues. The J segment lost 6 bases and the V segment lost 2 bases, leaving 4 bases of the junction unmatched. Germline V gives CDR1 SGHRS, CDR2 YFSETQ.

The chain has TRBV19 and TRBJ1-5; the D is unclear. The CDR3 runs to 14 residues. V lost 11 bases, J lost 2 bases, and 16 bases lay in between. CDR1 LNHDA and CDR2 SQIVND come from the germline V gene (reference sequence). The CDR3 reads CAAAENPGNQPQHF. In DNA, the CDR3 is TGTGCCGCTGCGGAGAACCCTGGCAATCAGCCCCAGCATTTT. Based on the CDR3 plus reference TRBV19 and TRBJ1-5, the full variable domain is DGGITQSPKYLFRKEGQNVTLSCEQNLNHDAMYWYRQDPGQGLRLIYYSQIVNDFQKGDIAEGYSVSREKKESFPLTVTSAQKNPTAFYLCAAAENPGNQPQHFGDGTRLSIL.

This rearrangement joins TRBV6-5 to TRBJ2-1; weak D call: TRBD1 (6 bases). The germline V gene encodes CDR1 MNHEY and CDR2 SVGAGI. V shed 5 bases and J shed 7 bases, with 15 bases lying between them. The CDR3 consists of 14 residues. CDR3 nucleotide sequence: TGTGCCAGCAGTCGGACAGTTATAGGGAATGAGCAGTTCTTC. Translated: CASSRTVIGNEQFF.

The genes are TRBV7-2 and TRBJ1-5, with D possibly matching TRBD1 (6 bases). Germline CDR1 reads SGHTA; CDR2 reads FQGNSA. This CDR3 has 15 residues. V was cut by 3 bases and J by 3 bases, with 12 bases left in between. As DNA, the CDR3 is TGTGCCAGCAGCTTTGCCGACAGGTACAATCAGCCCCAGCATTTT. Protein: CASSFADRYNQPQHF.

The chain employs TRBV20-1 and TRBJ1-1; weak D call: TRBD1 (5 bases). The CDR3 consists of 9 residues. The germline gives CDR1 DFQATT, CDR2 SNEGSKA (reference sequence). CDR3 residues: CTPRAEAFF. In DNA, the CDR3 is TGCACCCCCAGGGCTGAAGCTTTCTTT.

This clone was seen just once. The chain is built from TRBV6-1 and TRBJ1-5; maybe TRBD1 (6 bases). Germline CDR1 and CDR2: MNHNS and SASEGT. CDR3 length: 13 amino acids. With 5 bases removed from V and 7 bases from J, the gap between germline ends came to 12 bases. For the CDR3, the DNA is TGTGCCAGCAGTACCCAACAGGGACAGCCCCAGCATTTT. Translation gives CASSTQQGQPQHF.